This T cell receptor beta chain was profiled in a study of cytomegalovirus exposure and HLA in healthy donors. Both 60 Vbeta primers and 13 Jbeta primers went into the PCR. Sequencing was performed with immunoSEQ multiplex PCR; in TCRdb, only in-frame clones are kept and a portion is missing. Here the sample spans 150,000 or so clones, 70% being singletons. To note about this clone: Its matching antigen is unknown.

While unrecorded immune exposures were likely, the donors were nominally healthy when sampled. Broader study findings: Three chains linked to CMV were shown in vitro to be specific for CMV antigens. Later analysis suggested links between common viral pathogens and several top significant clusters. Cytomegalovirus status, reportedly, was diagnosed with high specificity and sensitivity by the classifier.

Germline CDR1 and CDR2: SGHKS and YYEKEE (reference sequence). There are 16 residues in the CDR3. V dropped 4 bases and J dropped 3; count of bases not matched to a gene: 8. V is TRBV5-5 and J is TRBJ2-2; 8 nucleotides align to TRBD2. Specimen: PBMCs. The sequence derives from a man aged 18 to 35 in good health and CMV-seropositive. CDR3 in amino acids: CASSRKSGSDTGELFF. The CDR3 DNA reads as TGTGCCAGCAGCCGAAAGAGCGGGAGCGACACCGGGGAGCTGTTTTTT.